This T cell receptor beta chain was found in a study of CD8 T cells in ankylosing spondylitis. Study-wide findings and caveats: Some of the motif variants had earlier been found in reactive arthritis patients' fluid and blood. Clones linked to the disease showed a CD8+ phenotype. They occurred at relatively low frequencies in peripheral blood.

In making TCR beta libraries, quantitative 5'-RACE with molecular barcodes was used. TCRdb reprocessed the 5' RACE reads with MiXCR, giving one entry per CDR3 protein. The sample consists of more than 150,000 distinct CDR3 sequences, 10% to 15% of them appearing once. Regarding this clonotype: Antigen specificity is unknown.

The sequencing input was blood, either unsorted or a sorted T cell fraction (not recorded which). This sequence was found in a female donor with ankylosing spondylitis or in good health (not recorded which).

The CDR3 is CASHKGGALEVDEQFF. The CDR3 DNA follows: TGTGCCAGCCACAAAGGAGGGGCGTTGGAGGTAGATGAGCAGTTCTTC. The chain employs TRBV2 and TRBJ2-1; possibly TRBD2 for D (6 bases). V lost 8 bases, J lost 8 bases, and 25 bases lay in between. Germline lookup yields CDR1 SNHLY and CDR2 FYNNEI. The CDR3 spans 16 residues.